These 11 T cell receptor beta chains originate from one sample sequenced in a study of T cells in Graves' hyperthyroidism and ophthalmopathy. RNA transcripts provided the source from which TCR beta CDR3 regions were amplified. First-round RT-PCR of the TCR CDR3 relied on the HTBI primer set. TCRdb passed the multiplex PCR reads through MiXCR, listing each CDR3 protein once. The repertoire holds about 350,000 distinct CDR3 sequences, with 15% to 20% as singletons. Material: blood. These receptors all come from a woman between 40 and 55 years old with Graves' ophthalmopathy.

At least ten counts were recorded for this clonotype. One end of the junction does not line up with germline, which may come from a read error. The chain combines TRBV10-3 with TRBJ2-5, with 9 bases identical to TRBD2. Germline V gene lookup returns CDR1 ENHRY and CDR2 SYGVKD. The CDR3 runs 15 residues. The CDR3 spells CAISVLTSGQGTQYF. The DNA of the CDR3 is TGTGCCATCAGTGTCCTGACTAGCGGCCAAGGGACCCAGTACTTC.

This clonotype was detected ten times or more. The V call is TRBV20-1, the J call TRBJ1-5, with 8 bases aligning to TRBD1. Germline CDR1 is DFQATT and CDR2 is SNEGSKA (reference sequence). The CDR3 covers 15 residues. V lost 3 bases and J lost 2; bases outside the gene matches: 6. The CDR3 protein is CSASPPTGGNQPQHF. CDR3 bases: TGCAGTGCTAGCCCCCCGACAGGGGGCAATCAGCCCCAGCATTTT.

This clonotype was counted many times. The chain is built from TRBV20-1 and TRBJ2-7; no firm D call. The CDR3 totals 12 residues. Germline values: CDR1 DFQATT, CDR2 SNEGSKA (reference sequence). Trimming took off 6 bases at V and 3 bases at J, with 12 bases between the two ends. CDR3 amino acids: CSAPRTGYEQYF. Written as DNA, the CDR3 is TGCAGTGCCCCCCGGACGGGCTACGAGCAGTACTTC.

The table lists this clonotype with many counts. CDR3 in DNA: TGTGCCAGCAGCCGGGACAGGCTAGGGGATAATTCACCCCTCCACTTT. It specifies CASSRDRLGDNSPLHF. This chain connects TRBV7-8 to TRBJ1-6; 8 bases line up with TRBD1. There are 16 residues in the CDR3. Germline CDR1 and CDR2: SGHVS and FQNEAQ. The V and J ends lost 5 bases and 5 bases, in that order; junction bases with no gene match: 8.

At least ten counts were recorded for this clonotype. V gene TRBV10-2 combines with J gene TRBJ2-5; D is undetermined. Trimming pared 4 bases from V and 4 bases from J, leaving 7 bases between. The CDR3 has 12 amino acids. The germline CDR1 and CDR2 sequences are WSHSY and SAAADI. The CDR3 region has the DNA TGCGCCAGCAGTGTTTCCAGAGAGACCCAGTACTTC. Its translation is CASSVSRETQYF.

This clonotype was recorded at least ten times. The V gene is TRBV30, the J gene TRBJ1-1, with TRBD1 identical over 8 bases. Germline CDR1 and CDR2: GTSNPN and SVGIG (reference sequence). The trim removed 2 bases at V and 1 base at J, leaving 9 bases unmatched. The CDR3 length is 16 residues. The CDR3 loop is CAWSTPLDRANTEAFF. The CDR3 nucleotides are TGTGCCTGGAGTACCCCGCTGGACAGGGCGAACACTGAAGCTTTCTTT.

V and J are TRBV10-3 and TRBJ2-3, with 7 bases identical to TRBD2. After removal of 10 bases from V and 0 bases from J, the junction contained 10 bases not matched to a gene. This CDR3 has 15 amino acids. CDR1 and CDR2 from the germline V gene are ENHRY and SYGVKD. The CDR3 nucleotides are TGTGCCACCCCAAGGGAGCGGGAAAGCACAGATACGCAGTATTTT. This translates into CATPRERESTDTQYF.

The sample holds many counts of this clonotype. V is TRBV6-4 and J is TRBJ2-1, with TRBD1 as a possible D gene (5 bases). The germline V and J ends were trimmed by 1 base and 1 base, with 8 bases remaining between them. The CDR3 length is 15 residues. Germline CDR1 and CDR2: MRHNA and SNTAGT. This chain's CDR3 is CASSDWAGSYNEQFF. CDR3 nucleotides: TGTGCCAGCAGTGACTGGGCAGGGTCCTACAATGAGCAGTTCTTC.

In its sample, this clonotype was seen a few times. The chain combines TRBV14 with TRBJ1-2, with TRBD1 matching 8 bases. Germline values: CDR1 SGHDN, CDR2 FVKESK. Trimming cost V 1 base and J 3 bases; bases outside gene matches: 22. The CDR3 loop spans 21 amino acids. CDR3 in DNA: TGTGCCAGCAGCCAAGCACCGATAAGGACCCGACAGGGGCGATTCTACTATGGCTACACCTTC. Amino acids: CASSQAPIRTRQGRFYYGYTF.

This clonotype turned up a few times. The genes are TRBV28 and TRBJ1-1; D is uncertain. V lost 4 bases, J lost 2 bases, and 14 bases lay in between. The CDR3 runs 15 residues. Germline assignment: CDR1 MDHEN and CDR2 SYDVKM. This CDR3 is CASSSSDSGNTEAFF. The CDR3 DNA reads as TGTGCCAGCAGTTCCTCCGACTCCGGTAACACTGAAGCTTTCTTT.

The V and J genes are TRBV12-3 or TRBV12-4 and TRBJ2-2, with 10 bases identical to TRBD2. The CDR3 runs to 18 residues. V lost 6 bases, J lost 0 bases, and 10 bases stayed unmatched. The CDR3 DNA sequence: TGTGCCAGCAGGGGTGCTAGCGGGGGACCCGCGAACACCGGGGAGCTGTTTTTT. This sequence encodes CASRGASGGPANTGELFF.